This T cell receptor (beta chain) comes out of a study of cytomegalovirus exposure and HLA in healthy donors. The study, taken as a whole, reports: In a later analysis, CMV-associated beta chains were mostly HLA-associated, it appeared. The study reported that TCR beta sequences accurately predicted HLA-A and HLA-B alleles in most subjects.

Points on this clone: Its antigen remains unknown.

PCR employed 60 Vbeta and 13 Jbeta primers. The method was immunoSEQ multiplex PCR; TCRdb's version includes in-frame clones alone and lacks a portion of them. The sample lists approximately 200,000 clones; approximately 82% were seen once. The sequence was obtained from a woman aged 18 to 35 in good health and CMV-seropositive. What was sequenced was PBMCs.

CDR3 sequence reads: CASSFLTGKWDQPQHF. CDR3 DNA sequence: TGTGCCAGCAGCTTCTTGACAGGGAAGTGGGATCAGCCCCAGCATTTT. The rearrangement joins TRBV7-3 to TRBJ1-5, with 7 bases that match TRBD1. Germline CDR1 is SGHTA and CDR2 is FQGTGA. The CDR3 runs 16 residues. With 3 bases clipped from V and 5 bases from J, the junction kept 10 bases outside the gene matches.